These T cell receptor beta chains were read from a single sample in a study of post-analysis software for immune sequencing data. MiXCR was run by TCRdb on the PCR reads, yielding one entry per CDR3 protein. The profile shows roughly 540,000 distinct CDR3 sequences, 30% to 40% of them singletons. The sequenced material came from blood. The receptors here all came from a girl between 2 and 17 years old with multiple sclerosis. CDR3s include the opening cysteine and the closing phenylalanine or tryptophan. Fields, in order: CDR3 DNA, CDR3 protein, clone size, D gene, J gene, CDR3 length, V gene. The D gene is left open where the match is weak. Only part of the rows carry a size: once, few, many, or a class if the clone is expanded.

TGTGCCAGCAGTGAAGCCTGGACACCGAAGTCCTACGAGCAGTACTTC CASSEAWTPKSYEQYF few . TRBJ2-7 16 TRBV6-1
TGTGCCAGCAGCTTGAGCGGTCCTGTACCTTACTCTCACAATGAGCAGTTCTTC CASSLSGPVPYSHNEQFF . . TRBJ2-1 18 TRBV7-3
TGCAGTGCTAGAGCCTCCGAATTTGGGGGGCGGACAGATACGCAGTATTTT CSARASEFGGRTDTQYF . . TRBJ2-3 17 TRBV20-1
TGTGCCAGCAGTGATCCCGGTAACACTGAAGCTTTCTTT CASSDPGNTEAFF many . TRBJ1-1 13 TRBV6-1
TGTGCCAGCAGCCAAGATCTGAGGGTTGGCTACACCTTC CASSQDLRVGYTF . . TRBJ1-2 13 TRBV3-1
TGCGCCAGCAGCGGAGGCCTTTCCTACGAGCAGTACTTC CASSGGLSYEQYF . . TRBJ2-7 13 TRBV5-1
TGTGCCAGCAGCTTAGGCACTCCCTACGAGCAGTACTTC CASSLGTPYEQYF many . TRBJ2-7 13 TRBV28
TGTGCCAGCAGCCGCCGGGACTTCTCCTACGAGCAGTACTTC CASSRRDFSYEQYF . . TRBJ2-7 14 TRBV3-1
TGTGCCAGCAGCTTAGCGCAGGGGGCAGCCTCGAACACTGAAGCTTTCTTT CASSLAQGAASNTEAFF . TRBD1 TRBJ1-1 17 TRBV7-2
TGTGCCAGCAGCCAAGATCCGCCGGAGAAAGAGACCCAGTACTTC CASSQDPPEKETQYF . . TRBJ2-5 15 TRBV3-1
TGTGCCATCAGTGCAGGGACAGGGATCGGCGAGCAGTACTTC CAISAGTGIGEQYF . TRBD1 TRBJ2-7 14 TRBV10-3
TGCAGCGGTCTACCGGACAGGGATACGCAGTATTTT CSGLPDRDTQYF . TRBD1 TRBJ2-3 12 TRBV29-1
TGTGCCAGCAGCTTAGCGGCAGGCAGCTATCAGCCCCAGCATTTT CASSLAAGSYQPQHF . . TRBJ1-5 15 TRBV7-9
TGTGCCAGCGCACGCTCTTCACCCCTCCACTTT CASARSSPLHF few . TRBJ1-6 11 TRBV2
TGCGCCAGCAGCTTGGGACTAGCGGGCCTTTTGAAGGAGACCCAGTACTTC CASSLGLAGLLKETQYF . TRBD2 TRBJ2-5 17 TRBV5-1
TGCGCCAGCAGCCAAGATATTGAGGTATGGATCTATGGCTACACCTTC CASSQDIEVWIYGYTF . . TRBJ1-2 16 TRBV4-1
TGTGCCAGCAGTGTAGACGGCGGCTACGAGCAGTACTTC CASSVDGGYEQYF . . TRBJ2-7 13 TRBV6-1
TGCGCCAGCAGCTTGGCAGGGAAAGCAGATACGCAGTATTTT CASSLAGKADTQYF . . TRBJ2-3 14 TRBV5-1
TGTGCCAGCAGTTTCAGGGCAGGCGCCTCTGGGGCCAACGTCCTGACTTTC CASSFRAGASGANVLTF . . TRBJ2-6 17 TRBV28
TGCGCCAGCAGCTTGGCTAGCGGGGGCATTTTTGGCAATGAGCAGTTCTTC CASSLASGGIFGNEQFF few TRBD2 TRBJ2-1 17 TRBV5-1
TGCAGTGCTAGCGGTCTGGTCACAGATACGCAGTATTTT CSASGLVTDTQYF . . TRBJ2-3 13 TRBV20-1
TGTGCCAGCAATTACGGACAGGGGGATGGCTACACCTTC CASNYGQGDGYTF few TRBD1 TRBJ1-2 13 TRBV6-5
TGCGCCAGCAGCTTGGCCAGTCGCCCCCGGGACAAAAACATTCAGTACTTC CASSLASRPRDKNIQYF . . TRBJ2-4 17 TRBV5-1
TGTGCCAGCAGCCAAGAGACTAGCGGGGGAAGGACGGAGACCCAGTACTTC CASSQETSGGRTETQYF . TRBD2 TRBJ2-5 17 TRBV4-2
TGTGCCAGCAGTCCAGGAGGGACCTATAATTCACCCCTCCACTTT CASSPGGTYNSPLHF . . TRBJ1-6 15 TRBV12-3/TRBV12-4
TGCGCCAGCAGCCAAGTGGAGGGACAGGGAGACTATGGCTACACCTTC CASSQVEGQGDYGYTF . TRBD1 TRBJ1-2 16 TRBV4-1
TGCAGTGCTAGAGTGGGCAGTTCGGAAAACATTCAGTACTTC CSARVGSSENIQYF . . TRBJ2-4 14 TRBV20-1
TGTGCCAGCAGCCAGCGGTCCGGGGCCCAATACCATGGCTACACCTTC CASSQRSGAQYHGYTF . . TRBJ1-2 16 TRBV3-1
. CSVARGSIGNEQFF . . TRBJ2-1 14 TRBV29-1
TGTGCCAGCAGCCAGACAGGGAATACGCAGTATTTT CASSQTGNTQYF . TRBD1 TRBJ2-3 12 TRBV12-3/TRBV12-4
TGTGCCACCAGCAGAGATCCACAGGGAGGTAGAGAGACCCAGTACTTC CATSRDPQGGRETQYF few . TRBJ2-5 16 TRBV15
TGCAGTGCTAGAGATACAGGACCAGCAGGTTCCCGAGAGACCCAGTACTTC CSARDTGPAGSRETQYF few . TRBJ2-5 17 TRBV20-1
TGCGCCAGCAGCTCTCCTGGGCGGGTCGGCACTGAAGCTTTCTTT CASSSPGRVGTEAFF few . TRBJ1-1 15 TRBV5-1
TGCGCCAGCAGCTTGGAAGTAGGGAGCAGCAGAGGCTACACCTTC CASSLEVGSSRGYTF . . TRBJ1-2 15 TRBV5-1
TGTGCCAGCAGCACGACTGTGTACAATGAGCAGTTCTTC CASSTTVYNEQFF few . TRBJ2-1 13 TRBV27
TGTGCCAGCAGTCGGGACTCCGTTGGGTACGAGCAGTACTTC CASSRDSVGYEQYF . . TRBJ2-7 14 TRBV6-6
TGTGCCGCAGCGCGGGGCGACCCGTACGAGCAGTACTTC CAAARGDPYEQYF . . TRBJ2-7 13 TRBV10-3
TGTGCCAGCAGTGATCCTACAGACTACGAGCAGTACTTC CASSDPTDYEQYF few . TRBJ2-7 13 TRBV2
TGCGCCAGCAGCCACAGGGGGCGAAACTATGGCTACACCTTC CASSHRGRNYGYTF few TRBD1 TRBJ1-2 14 TRBV4-1
TGTGCCAGCAGCACCAGGGACTCCGCAGATACGCAGTATTTT CASSTRDSADTQYF few . TRBJ2-3 14 TRBV7-3
TGTGCCGGCAGCCTCGGGACAGGAGGCCAGCCCCAGCATTTT CAGSLGTGGQPQHF . TRBD1 TRBJ1-5 14 TRBV7-9
TGTGCCAGCACTTACGGGGACAGACCTAACTATGGCTACACCTTC CASTYGDRPNYGYTF few TRBD1 TRBJ1-2 15 TRBV6-2/TRBV6-3
TGTGCCAGCAGCGCACAACATCGGTACGAGCAGTACTTC CASSAQHRYEQYF . . TRBJ2-7 13 TRBV7-2
TGTGCCAGCAGCTTCAGGGACAGGGGGTACAATGAGCAGTACTTC CASSFRDRGYNEQYF . TRBD1 TRBJ2-7 15 TRBV5-6
TGTGCCAGCAGTTTGCCAGGGGGGGCAGGCGGTCAGCCCCAGCATTTT CASSLPGGAGGQPQHF . TRBD1 TRBJ1-5 16 TRBV28
TGTGCCAGCAGCAGGGGACAGAACACCGGGGAGCTGTTTTTT CASSRGQNTGELFF once . TRBJ2-2 14 TRBV6-5
TGCGCCAGCAGCCCAGGAACCGGGACAAAGATCTACGAGCAGTACTTC CASSPGTGTKIYEQYF few . TRBJ2-7 16 TRBV5-1
TGTGCCAGCAGCCCCCAAGGGCAGGGGTACGAGCAGTACTTC CASSPQGQGYEQYF many . TRBJ2-7 14 TRBV12-3/TRBV12-4
TGCAGTGCTACCCAGGACAGGGAGAGTGGCTACACCTTC CSATQDRESGYTF few TRBD1 TRBJ1-2 13 TRBV20-1
TGTGCCAGCAGTAGATCCGGGACAGGGGTTAAGGGCTACACCTTC CASSRSGTGVKGYTF . TRBD1 TRBJ1-2 15 TRBV12-3/TRBV12-4